This T cell receptor beta chain is from a study of CD8+ T cells in alopecia areata. Study-wide results and limits: An increase in clonality over normal scalp was evident in lesional scalp, especially alopecia totalis/universalis. Sequencing of scalp samples also captures resident alphabeta T cells of normal skin. Patients showed less clear TCR sequence sharing than mice, possibly partly because of HLA diversity.

Only a few counts were recorded for this clone. Its matching antigen is unknown. Once RNA had been extracted, it was reverse transcribed into cDNA to act as the sequencing template. Produced via immunoSEQ multiplex PCR; TCRdb's table is partial and in-frame only. This sample has about 140,000 clones, with 50% to 65% found just once. A FACSAria was used to sort CD4+ and CD8+ T cells. These cells came from PBMCs. CDR3 length: 15 amino acids. V lost 0 bases and J 8 bases, leaving 13 bases between the germline ends. Germline values: CDR1 MNHNY, CDR2 SVGAGI (reference sequence). The TCR comes from a human donor in good health. The J gene is TRBJ2-2, the V gene TRBV6-6; D ambiguous. The sample consisted of CD4+ T cells sorted from blood. CDR3 loop: CASSYSGPPAGELFF. As DNA, the CDR3 is TGTGCCAGCAGTTACTCTGGACCACCGGCGGGGGAGCTGTTTTTT.